The 2 T cell receptor beta chains below all came from one sample that was sequenced in a study of blood T cell repertoires in COVID-19. Sequencing used immunoSEQ multiplex PCR; TCRdb keeps in-frame clones, though not all of them. The sample carries 300,000 to 400,000 clones, about 90% recorded once. What was sequenced was peripheral blood. The receptors stem from a woman under 40 with COVID-19, enrolled during active disease.

This chain links TRBV7-6 with TRBJ2-3; TRBD2 matches at 9 bases. The CDR3 loop spans 15 amino acids. Per germline, CDR1 SGHVS and CDR2 FNYEAQ. Unmatched junction bases numbered 6, after V lost 5 bases and J lost 3 bases. The CDR3 is CASSLSLAGTDTQYF. In DNA form, the CDR3 reads TGTGCCAGCAGCCTTAGTCTAGCGGGGACAGATACGCAGTATTTT.

The V gene is TRBV5-1, the J gene TRBJ1-3, with D possibly being TRBD1 (5 bases). Germline loops: CDR1 SGHRS, CDR2 YFSETQ. This CDR3 comprises 16 residues. The V end was cut by 0 bases, the J end by 0 bases, with 10 bases between. CDR3 coding DNA: TGCGCCAGCAGCTTGGGAAACAGGATCTCTGGAAACACCATATATTTT. It is translated as CASSLGNRISGNTIYF. Variable domain in full (rest from reference TRBV5-1 and TRBJ1-3): KAGVTQTPRYLIKTRGQQVTLSCSPISGHRSVSWYQQTPGQGLQFLFEYFSETQRNKGNFPGRFSGRQFSNSRSEMNVSTLELGDSALYLCASSLGNRISGNTIYFGEGSWLTVV.